This T cell receptor beta chain was found in a study of T cells in women clearing cervical HPV infection. Turning to the study itself: Cases' blood sampling followed lesion detection by median roughly 150 days (90 to 200).

V was cut by 4 bases and J by 2 bases, with 8 bases left in between. This CDR3 has 13 amino acids. Germline V gene lookup returns CDR1 LNHDA and CDR2 SQIVND (reference sequence). Method: immunoSEQ multiplex PCR; TCRdb's copy keeps in-frame clones and lacks some. The sample holds roughly 28,000 clones. A note on this clone: The read falls 3 residues short of the CDR3 end, and the missing part is taken from the germline J gene.

The receptor was isolated from a woman between 18 and 69 years old with a cervical HPV16 infection that either progressed to CIN3+ or cleared (not recorded which). The J gene is TRBJ2-5, the V gene TRBV19, with D tentatively TRBD2 (6 bases). Sample: blood buffy coat. CDR3: CASSNSGQETQYF. The CDR3 DNA, read in part, is TGTGCCAGTAGTAATAGCGGACAAGAGACC.